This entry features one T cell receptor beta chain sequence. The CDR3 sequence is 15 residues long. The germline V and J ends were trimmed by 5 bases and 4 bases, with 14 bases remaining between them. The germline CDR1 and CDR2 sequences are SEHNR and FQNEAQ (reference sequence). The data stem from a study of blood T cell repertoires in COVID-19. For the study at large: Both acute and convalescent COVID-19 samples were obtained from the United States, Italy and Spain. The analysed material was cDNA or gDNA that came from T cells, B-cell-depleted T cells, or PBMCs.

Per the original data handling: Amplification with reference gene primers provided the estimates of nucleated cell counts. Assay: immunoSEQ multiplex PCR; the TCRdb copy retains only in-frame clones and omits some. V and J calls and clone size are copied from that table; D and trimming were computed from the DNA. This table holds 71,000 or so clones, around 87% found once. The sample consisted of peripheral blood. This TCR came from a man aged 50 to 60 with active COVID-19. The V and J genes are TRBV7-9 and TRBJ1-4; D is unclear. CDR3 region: CASSPGRERNEKLFF. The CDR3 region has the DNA TGTGCCAGCAGCCCCGGTCGGGAGCGTAATGAAAAACTGTTTTTT. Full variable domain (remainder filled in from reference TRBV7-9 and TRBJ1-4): DTGVSQNPRHKITKRGQNVTFRCDPISEHNRLYWYRQTLGQGPEFLTYFQNEAQLEKSRLLSDRFSAERPKGSFSTLEIQRTEQGDSAMYLCASSPGRERNEKLFFGSGTQLSVL.